Below, 26 T cell receptor beta chains from the same sample are listed, as sequenced in a study of blood T cell repertoires in COVID-19. This table comes from immunoSEQ multiplex PCR, and its TCRdb copy is limited to in-frame clones, with some not included. The sample includes around 60,000 clones, 81% seen only once; the top ten take around 30%. Material for sequencing was peripheral blood. These receptors were collected from a woman aged 80 or over with active or convalescent COVID-19.

The chain links TRBV7-8 to TRBJ1-5; D gene unclear. V gave up 4 bases and J gave up 0 bases, with 7 bases separating them. This CDR3 has 14 amino acids. The germline gives CDR1 SGHVS, CDR2 FQNEAQ. CDR3 protein: CASSSDYSNQPQHF. The CDR3, as DNA: TGTGCCAGCAGCTCGGACTATAGCAATCAGCCCCAGCATTTT.

The gene calls are TRBV5-1 and TRBJ1-3; D unresolved. V dropped 0 bases and J dropped 3 bases, with 4 bases sitting between them. This CDR3 has 13 residues. The germline gives CDR1 SGHRS, CDR2 YFSETQ. The CDR3 loop reads CASSLDSGNTIYF. The CDR3 bases are TGCGCCAGCAGCTTGGACAGTGGAAACACCATATATTTT.

The V call is TRBV7-2, the J call TRBJ2-7; 8 bases fit TRBD1. The CDR3 consists of 14 residues. CDR1 and CDR2 (germline): SGHTA, FQGNSA. With V trimmed by 7 bases and J by 3 bases, 8 bases remained unmatched. The DNA for the CDR3 is TGTGCCAGCACCAGACAGGGGCGCCACTACGAGCAGTACTTC. It is translated as CASTRQGRHYEQYF.

This sequence joins TRBV5-1 and TRBJ2-1; 13 positions agree with TRBD2. CDR1 is SGHRS, CDR2 YFSETQ, per germline. The CDR3 is 16 amino acids. V was pared by 4 bases and J by 9 bases, with 10 bases of the junction left unmatched. CDR3 bases: TGCGCCAGCAGCGAGGGACTAGCGGGGCAATATGCTGAGCAGTTCTTC. Protein product: CASSEGLAGQYAEQFF.

The chain carries TRBV4-2 and TRBJ2-7; TRBD2 might be the D (7 bases). From germline, CDR1 is LGHNA and CDR2 YNFKEQ. V lost 1 base and J lost 5, with 15 bases in between. The CDR3 consists of 15 residues. Here the CDR3 reads CASSQGARGLDEQYF. The CDR3, as DNA: TGTGCCAGCAGCCAAGGGGCGCGGGGGCTCGACGAGCAGTACTTC.

The rearrangement links TRBV6-2 or TRBV6-3 to TRBJ2-5, with TRBD2 matching 8 bases. CDR3 length equals 17 residues. From germline, CDR1 is MNHEY and CDR2 SVGEGT. V gave up 4 bases and J gave up 2 bases; unmatched junction bases: 12. The DNA of the CDR3 is TGTGCCAGCAGTTCCGATAGGGTTGCGGGGGGACAAGAGACCCAGTACTTC. Translating it yields CASSSDRVAGGQETQYF.

This clone was counted a few times. The V and J genes are TRBV11-1 and TRBJ1-1, with D possibly TRBD1 on 5 matching bases. The CDR3 runs to 14 residues. V lost 5 bases and J lost 5, with 15 bases in between. Per the germline V gene, CDR1 is SGHAT and CDR2 is FQDESV (reference sequence). CDR3 amino acids: CASSKVISGTEAFF. DNA of the CDR3: TGTGCCAGCAGCAAAGTGATTTCAGGGACTGAAGCTTTCTTT.

The chain recombines TRBV11-2 with TRBJ2-5; the D gene is possibly TRBD2 (5 bases). V shed 6 bases and J shed 7 bases, with 21 bases lying between them. Germline CDR1 SGHAT, CDR2 FQNNGV. This CDR3 comprises 15 residues. CDR3 region: CASSPDVAGGGTQYF. The CDR3 nucleotides read TGTGCCAGCAGTCCCGATGTGGCAGGAGGAGGGACCCAGTACTTC. Filled out from reference TRBV11-2 and TRBJ2-5, the complete variable domain reads EAGVAQSPRYKIIEKRQSVAFWCNPISGHATLYWYQQILGQGPKLLIQFQNNGVVDDSQLPKDRFSAERLKGVDSTLKIQPAKLEDSAVYLCASSPDVAGGGTQYFGPGTRLLVL.

The chain links TRBV7-9 to TRBJ2-4; weak D call: TRBD1 (5 bases). CDR3 size: 14 residues. The V end lost 5 bases, the J end lost 7 bases, and 15 bases lay between the germline ends. Germline-derived CDR1 and CDR2 are SEHNR and FQNEAQ (reference sequence). The CDR3 bases are TGTGCCAGCAGCCTCGTGGGCAGGGTTAACATTCAGTACTTC. Its protein is CASSLVGRVNIQYF.

The chain employs TRBV7-9 and TRBJ2-1; 13 bases line up with TRBD2. The trim removed 1 base at V and 4 bases at J, leaving 7 bases unmatched. Germline V gives CDR1 SEHNR, CDR2 FQNEAQ (reference sequence). CDR3 length: 18 residues. The CDR3 here is CASSLEFGTSGEYNEQFF. DNA of the CDR3: TGTGCCAGCAGCTTAGAGTTCGGGACTAGCGGGGAGTACAATGAGCAGTTCTTC.

This chain links TRBV3-1 (or the pseudogene TRBV3-2) with TRBJ2-5; D might be TRBD1 (5 bases). The CDR3 has 13 residues. Trimming pared 4 bases from V and 5 bases from J, leaving 11 bases between. Germline-derived CDR1 and CDR2 are LGHDT and YNNKEL (reference sequence). In nucleotides, the CDR3 is TGTGCCAGCAGCCTTCAGGGAATCGAGACCCAGTACTTC. Translation: CASSLQGIETQYF.

This clone was seen a few times. The chain carries TRBV5-1 and TRBJ2-1; TRBD2 aligns across 14 bases. Germline-derived CDR1 and CDR2 are SGHRS and YFSETQ. Germline trimming cut 2 bases from V and 7 bases from J; bases unmatched to any gene: 2. The CDR3 is made up of 15 amino acids. As DNA, the CDR3 is TGCGCCAGCAGCTTTTGGACTAGCGGGGGGAATGAGCAGTTCTTC. Its translation is CASSFWTSGGNEQFF.

In its sample, this clone was seen a few times. This chain joins TRBV27 and TRBJ1-1; D unclear. CDR1 and CDR2 (germline): MNHEY, SMNVEV (reference sequence). V lost 7 bases and J lost 9, with 15 bases in between. The CDR3 has 12 amino acids. This chain's CDR3 is CASTTRDGKAFF. CDR3 sequence (DNA): TGTGCCAGCACCACCCGAGACGGGAAAGCTTTCTTT.

The rearrangement links TRBV3-1 (or the pseudogene TRBV3-2) to TRBJ2-6; D gene ambiguous. The ends were cut back, 6 bases at V and 1 base at J, with 16 bases in the middle. The CDR3 is 17 amino acids. Germline V gene lookup returns CDR1 LGHDT and CDR2 YNNKEL (reference sequence). The CDR3 region has the DNA TGTGCCAGCAGTTCTCCGCAGTCGCCTTCTGGGGCCAACGTCCTGACTTTC. Its protein product is CASSSPQSPSGANVLTF.

The V call is TRBV9, the J call TRBJ2-1, with 8 bases identical to TRBD2. The V gene end was trimmed by 3 bases and the J gene end by 0 bases; junction bases not matched to a gene: 2. The CDR3 is made up of 15 amino acids. The V gene's germline CDR1 is SGDLS and CDR2 YYNGEE. CDR3 residues: CASSAAGGSYNEQFF. CDR3 nucleotide sequence: TGTGCCAGCAGCGCTGCGGGGGGCTCCTACAATGAGCAGTTCTTC.

The chain combines TRBV7-9 with TRBJ2-5, with unresolved D. Germline CDR1 and CDR2: SEHNR and FQNEAQ (reference sequence). The CDR3 has 14 amino acids. Trimming took 1 base from V and 1 from J, leaving 7 bases between them. The CDR3 coding sequence is TGTGCCAGCAGCTTAGTTATCAGCCAAGAGACCCAGTACTTC. Amino acid sequence: CASSLVISQETQYF.

The chain joins TRBV5-1 to TRBJ1-1; 8 bases line up with TRBD1. The germline V gene encodes CDR1 SGHRS and CDR2 YFSETQ. There are 15 residues in the CDR3. V was clipped by 3 bases and J by 0 bases; unmatched bases: 4. For the CDR3, the DNA is TGCGCCAGCAGCTCTGGGACAGGCGTGAACACTGAAGCTTTCTTT. It is translated as CASSSGTGVNTEAFF.

This rearrangement joins TRBV5-4 to TRBJ1-2, with 12 positions matching TRBD1. The V gene end was trimmed by 0 bases and the J gene end by 8 bases; junction bases not matched to a gene: 8. Per germline, CDR1 SGHNT and CDR2 YYREEE (reference sequence). CDR3 size: 16 residues. The CDR3 reads CASSLDWGQGAVGYTF. DNA for the CDR3: TGTGCCAGCAGCTTGGATTGGGGACAGGGGGCAGTCGGCTACACCTTC.

The chain recombines TRBV4-3 with TRBJ2-7; 7 bases fit TRBD1. J was trimmed by 3 bases and V by 1 base; bases with no gene match: 3. The CDR3 spans 14 residues. CDR1 is LGHNA, CDR2 YSLEER, per germline. The CDR3 sequence is CASSQGTGDYEQYF. For the CDR3, the DNA is TGCGCCAGCAGCCAAGGGACAGGTGACTACGAGCAGTACTTC.

This clone was recorded many times. The gene calls are TRBV7-9 and TRBJ2-5; TRBD2 aligns across 14 bases. CDR3 length: 18 residues. Trimming removed 11 bases from V and 4 bases from J; junction bases left unmatched: 18. Germline V lookup: CDR1 SEHNR, CDR2 FQNEAQ (reference sequence). CDR3 DNA: TGTGCCTGCTGGGGGACTAGCGGGGGCCCCCGCCACGGAGAGACCCAGTACTTC. It yields the protein CACWGTSGGPRHGETQYF.

This clone was recorded only once. This chain uses TRBV7-2 with TRBJ1-2; D might be TRBD1 (6 bases). This CDR3 is 13 amino acids long. The germline V gene has CDR1 SGHTA and CDR2 FQGNSA. V was clipped by 2 bases and J by 8 bases, with 12 bases between them. CDR3 protein: CASSLSGQKGYTF. The CDR3 bases are TGTGCCAGCAGCTTAAGTGGACAGAAGGGCTACACCTTC. The full variable domain, completed using reference TRBV7-2 and TRBJ1-2, is GAGVSQSPSNKVTEKGKDVELRCDPISGHTALYWYRQSLGQGLEFLIYFQGNSAPDKSGLPSDRFSAERTGGSVSTLTIQRTQQEDSAVYLCASSLSGQKGYTFGSGTRLTVV.

The chain joins TRBV7-2 to TRBJ2-3, with 14 bases identical to TRBD2. Trimming at V came to 0 bases and at J to 5 bases, leaving 7 bases not matched to a gene. CDR3 length: 18 amino acids. Germline CDR1 and CDR2: SGHTA and FQGNSA. The DNA of the CDR3 is TGTGCCAGCAGCTTAGCGGGACTAGCGGGGGTGCGGGGAGATACGCAGTATTTT. Protein sequence: CASSLAGLAGVRGDTQYF.

J is TRBJ2-1 and V is TRBV7-2; possibly TRBD1 for D (6 bases). V dropped 6 bases and J dropped 0 bases, with 12 bases sitting between them. Germline-derived CDR1 and CDR2 are SGHTA and FQGNSA. CDR3 length: 15 amino acids. The CDR3 DNA is TGTGCCAGCAGGCGCGACAGGAGCTCCTACAATGAGCAGTTCTTC. Encoded protein: CASRRDRSSYNEQFF.

The chain joins TRBV28 to TRBJ1-2, with D hard to call. The CDR3 runs to 14 residues. The germline V gene encodes CDR1 MDHEN and CDR2 SYDVKM. Between the trimmed V and J ends, which lost 11 bases and 5 bases, there was a span of 21 bases. CDR3 bases: TGTGCCGGAGGAAACATAGAGGCGGGGTATGGCTACACCTTC. Its translation is CAGGNIEAGYGYTF.

The chain recombines TRBV5-1 with TRBJ2-7, with 10 nucleotides matching TRBD1. CDR1 SGHRS and CDR2 YFSETQ come from the germline V gene. The CDR3 is 19 residues long. V was pared by 4 bases and J by 0 bases, with 16 bases of the junction left unmatched. The CDR3 here is CASSNDPGQGTSSSYEQYF. As DNA, the CDR3 is TGCGCCAGCAGCAACGACCCGGGACAGGGGACGAGTAGCTCCTACGAGCAGTACTTC.

The rearrangement links TRBV6-5 to TRBJ1-2, with a possible D match to TRBD1 (6 bases). CDR1 is MNHEY and CDR2 is SVGAGI in the germline V gene. This CDR3 has 15 amino acids. The V end lost 6 bases, the J end lost 3 bases, and 17 bases lay between the germline ends. The chain's CDR3 is CASSPERAGDYGYTF. The DNA for the CDR3 is TGTGCCAGCAGCCCCGAGAGGGCAGGGGACTATGGCTACACCTTC.